These T cell receptor beta chains were read from a single sample in a study of shared clonotypes between healthy human individuals. Assay used: immunoSEQ multiplex PCR; TCRdb lists only in-frame clones, some missing. Here the sample spans over 2 million clones, roughly 94% being singletons. Sequencing was carried out using naive CD4+ T cells sorted from blood. These receptors were obtained from a man aged 18 to 30 in good health. CDR3s include the opening cysteine and the closing phenylalanine or tryptophan. The D gene is left open where the match is weak. Size is stated for part of the rows, as once, few or many counts, or as a class when the clone is expanded.

DNA: TGTGCCAGTAATGTCGACAGTCTCGTCACTGAAGCTTTCTTT
CDR3: CASNVDSLVTEAFF
D: NA
J: TRBJ1-1
size: few
V: TRBV19

DNA: TGTGCCATCAGCCCATCGAAGGTTCCAACACTCGCAGATACGCAGTATTTT
CDR3: CAISPSKVPTLADTQYF
D: NA
J: TRBJ2-3
size: NA
V: TRBV10-3

DNA: TGTGCCAGCAGCCAACTAGCGGGAGGGCCTTTTGGGGAGCAGTTCTTC
CDR3: CASSQLAGGPFGEQFF
D: TRBD2
J: TRBJ2-1
size: once
V: TRBV7-2

DNA: TGTGCCAGCACCCGGGGAAACACCATATATTTT
CDR3: CASTRGNTIYF
D: NA
J: TRBJ1-3
size: once
V: TRBV6-1

DNA: TGTGCCAGCAGTTCCGGGACTAGCGGGAGGTACAGCTCCTACGAGCAGTACTTC
CDR3: CASSSGTSGRYSSYEQYF
D: TRBD2
J: TRBJ2-7
size: NA
V: TRBV27

DNA: TGTGCCATCATGGGCTACTACGAGCAGTACTTC
CDR3: CAIMGYYEQYF
D: NA
J: TRBJ2-7
size: NA
V: TRBV10-3

DNA: TGCGCCAGCAGCTCCGGGACTAGCGGGGGGGCCTGGAATGAGCAGTTCTTC
CDR3: CASSSGTSGGAWNEQFF
D: TRBD2
J: TRBJ2-1
size: NA
V: TRBV5-1

DNA: TGCGCCAGCAGCCCTACGGGACAGACCTATAATTCACCCCTCCACTTT
CDR3: CASSPTGQTYNSPLHF
D: TRBD1
J: TRBJ1-6
size: NA
V: TRBV4-1

DNA: TGTGCCTGGAGTGGCGGGGGACTAGATACGCAGTATTTT
CDR3: CAWSGGGLDTQYF
D: TRBD2
J: TRBJ2-3
size: NA
V: TRBV30

DNA: TGTGCCAGCAGTTGGTCCTCCTACAATGAGCAGTTCTTC
CDR3: CASSWSSYNEQFF
D: NA
J: TRBJ2-1
size: once
V: TRBV6-6

DNA: TGTGCCAGCAGCCGCACAGGGGGCGCCGGATACGAGCAGTACTTC
CDR3: CASSRTGGAGYEQYF
D: TRBD1
J: TRBJ2-7
size: NA
V: TRBV6-1

DNA: TGCGCCAGCAGCTTGGAGACTCACAATGAGCAGTTCTTC
CDR3: CASSLETHNEQFF
D: NA
J: TRBJ2-1
size: NA
V: TRBV5-1

DNA: TGCAGTGCTAGAGTAAGTTACGAGCAGTACTTC
CDR3: CSARVSYEQYF
D: NA
J: TRBJ2-7
size: NA
V: TRBV20-1

DNA: TGTGCCTGGCGGACAGGGGGCGCCTCCTCCTACGAGCAGTACTTC
CDR3: CAWRTGGASSYEQYF
D: TRBD1
J: TRBJ2-7
size: NA
V: TRBV30

DNA: TGTGCTAGTCTCCGGGACCGAGGGTCACCCCTCCACTTT
CDR3: CASLRDRGSPLHF
D: NA
J: TRBJ1-6
size: NA
V: TRBV12-5

DNA: TGTGCCAGCAGTGAAGTAGGGACGGGAAAAGAGACCCAGTACTTC
CDR3: CASSEVGTGKETQYF
D: NA
J: TRBJ2-5
size: NA
V: TRBV6-1

DNA: TGCAGCGTTGGACAGGGGGCAGGCGGGGAGCTGTTTTTT
CDR3: CSVGQGAGGELFF
D: TRBD1
J: TRBJ2-2
size: NA
V: TRBV29-1

DNA: TGTGCCAGCAGCCAAGTTTTCGGGACAGTGAACACTGAAGCTTTCTTT
CDR3: CASSQVFGTVNTEAFF
D: TRBD1
J: TRBJ1-1
size: NA
V: TRBV4-2

DNA: TGTGCCAGCAGCTTAGCGCCGGGACAGGGAGTAAAGCCCCAGCATTTT
CDR3: CASSLAPGQGVKPQHF
D: TRBD1
J: TRBJ1-5
size: NA
V: TRBV7-2

DNA: TGTGCCAGCAGCTTTGTAGGAGGCGAGCAGTACTTC
CDR3: CASSFVGGEQYF
D: NA
J: TRBJ2-7
size: NA
V: TRBV11-3

DNA: TGCGCCAGCAGCTTGGTGGGGGGCGATACGCAGTATTTT
CDR3: CASSLVGGDTQYF
D: NA
J: TRBJ2-3
size: NA
V: TRBV5-1

DNA: TGTGCCATCACTAGCGGGACGGCCGCGAACACCGGGGAGCTGTTTTTT
CDR3: CAITSGTAANTGELFF
D: TRBD2
J: TRBJ2-2
size: once
V: TRBV10-3

DNA: TGTGCCAGCAGCGGACAGGGGGCTTCGGGAAATTCACCCCTCCACTTT
CDR3: CASSGQGASGNSPLHF
D: TRBD1
J: TRBJ1-6
size: NA
V: TRBV9

DNA: TGCGCCAGCAGCCAAGGTCTTGGAGGAGATTATACGCAGTATTTT
CDR3: CASSQGLGGDYTQYF
D: NA
J: TRBJ2-3
size: NA
V: TRBV4-1

DNA: TGTGCCAGCAGCCACGAATGGTATTCACCCCTCCACTTT
CDR3: CASSHEWYSPLHF
D: NA
J: TRBJ1-6
size: NA
V: TRBV11-2

DNA: TGTGCCAGCAGCGAGGCCGGGACAGGCCTAAATTCACCCCTCCACTTT
CDR3: CASSEAGTGLNSPLHF
D: TRBD1
J: TRBJ1-6
size: NA
V: TRBV5-6

DNA: TGCGCCTGCCGAAGGGACTGCAGTTCCTACGAGCAGTACTTC
CDR3: CACRRDCSSYEQYF
D: NA
J: TRBJ2-7
size: NA
V: TRBV10-1

DNA: TGTGCCAGCAGCCGTGCCGAGACAGCCTACGAGCAGTACTTC
CDR3: CASSRAETAYEQYF
D: NA
J: TRBJ2-7
size: NA
V: TRBV7-9

DNA: TGTGCCAGCAGCGTCCGGCCCTTCTCGAATGAAAAACTGTTTTTT
CDR3: CASSVRPFSNEKLFF
D: NA
J: TRBJ1-4
size: NA
V: TRBV9

DNA: TGTGCCAGCGGACAGGGGTGGTCCGAGCAGTACTTC
CDR3: CASGQGWSEQYF
D: TRBD1
J: TRBJ2-7
size: NA
V: TRBV2

DNA: TGTGCCAGCAGCGGACGGGCCAGGGGCACTGAAGCTTTCTTT
CDR3: CASSGRARGTEAFF
D: NA
J: TRBJ1-1
size: NA
V: TRBV5-4

DNA: TGTGCCAGCAGCTCCACCGGGACTAGCGTTAAAGAGACCCAGTACTTC
CDR3: CASSSTGTSVKETQYF
D: TRBD2
J: TRBJ2-5
size: NA
V: TRBV7-9

DNA: TGTGCCAGCAGCTTGCGTCCGAACACCGGGGAGCTGTTTTTT
CDR3: CASSLRPNTGELFF
D: NA
J: TRBJ2-2
size: NA
V: TRBV5-4

DNA: TGTGCCAGCAGCTTAGGAGGGAAGGATCAGCCCCAGCATTTT
CDR3: CASSLGGKDQPQHF
D: NA
J: TRBJ1-5
size: NA
V: TRBV7-2

DNA: TGTGCCAGCAGCCAAGGACCCCCCAGGGCCAACGTCCTGACTTTC
CDR3: CASSQGPPRANVLTF
D: NA
J: TRBJ2-6
size: once
V: TRBV4-2

DNA: TGTGCTAGCAGCCCCCAGGGCCAAGAGACCCAGTACTTC
CDR3: CASSPQGQETQYF
D: NA
J: TRBJ2-5
size: NA
V: TRBV7-7

DNA: TGCGCCAGCCGTTACGACCCCACGGGAGGGCCGAATCAGCAGTTCTTC
CDR3: CASRYDPTGGPNQQFF
D: TRBD2
J: TRBJ2-1
size: NA
V: TRBV5-1

DNA: TGTGCCAGCAGTTTAGCAGTTTCCTACGAGCAGTACTTC
CDR3: CASSLAVSYEQYF
D: NA
J: TRBJ2-7
size: NA
V: TRBV28

DNA: TGTGCCAGCGGGTGGACAGGGGGCGCCTATGGCTACACCTTC
CDR3: CASGWTGGAYGYTF
D: TRBD1
J: TRBJ1-2
size: NA
V: TRBV6-6

DNA: TGTGCCAGCAGCTTAGTAATCGGGTTGGGTGAGACCCAGTACTTC
CDR3: CASSLVIGLGETQYF
D: NA
J: TRBJ2-5
size: NA
V: TRBV7-2

DNA: TGTGCCAGCAGCCCAACAGGGGACGGAAACACCATATATTTT
CDR3: CASSPTGDGNTIYF
D: TRBD1
J: TRBJ1-3
size: NA
V: TRBV7-9

DNA: TGTGCCAGCAGCTTAAACGCGGGGGAGTATTACGAGCAGTACTTC
CDR3: CASSLNAGEYYEQYF
D: TRBD2
J: TRBJ2-7
size: once
V: TRBV7-3

DNA: TGCGCCAGCAGTCAGGCTAGCACAGATACGCAGTATTTT
CDR3: CASSQASTDTQYF
D: NA
J: TRBJ2-3
size: once
V: TRBV5-1

DNA: TGCGCCAGCAGCCCCCAGGGACAGAATGAAAAACTGTTTTTT
CDR3: CASSPQGQNEKLFF
D: TRBD1
J: TRBJ1-4
size: NA
V: TRBV5-1

DNA: TGTGCCAGCAGTTTACAAGGGTATAGCAATCAGCCCCAGCATTTT
CDR3: CASSLQGYSNQPQHF
D: NA
J: TRBJ1-5
size: NA
V: TRBV28

DNA: TGTGCCAGCAGTGAAGGGTGGTATGAAAAACTGTTTTTT
CDR3: CASSEGWYEKLFF
D: NA
J: TRBJ1-4
size: NA
V: TRBV25-1

DNA: TGTGCCAGCAGCCTGACAGGGACTGGAAACACCATATATTTT
CDR3: CASSLTGTGNTIYF
D: TRBD1
J: TRBJ1-3
size: NA
V: TRBV7-9

DNA: TGTGCCAGCTCACCATTCGCCCTGAACACCGGGGAGCTGTTTTTT
CDR3: CASSPFALNTGELFF
D: NA
J: TRBJ2-2
size: NA
V: TRBV18

DNA: TGTGCCAGCAGTTTTGGAATAACAGGGGCTGGAAAACTGTTTTTT
CDR3: CASSFGITGAGKLFF
D: TRBD1
J: TRBJ1-4
size: NA
V: TRBV28

DNA: TGTGCCAGTAGTATCCTCGGGGGATCCTACGAGCAGTACTTC
CDR3: CASSILGGSYEQYF
D: NA
J: TRBJ2-7
size: NA
V: TRBV19

DNA: TGTGCCAGCAGCCTACTTAGCGGGACGGCGTACACAGATACGCAGTATTTT
CDR3: CASSLLSGTAYTDTQYF
D: TRBD2
J: TRBJ2-3
size: NA
V: TRBV5-6

DNA: TGTGCCAGCAGTAATCGACAGGGCCCAGATACGCAGTATTTT
CDR3: CASSNRQGPDTQYF
D: TRBD1
J: TRBJ2-3
size: NA
V: TRBV27

DNA: TGCGCCAGCAGCCAGGACTCAGGAGGGCGTAATGAAAAACTGTTTTTT
CDR3: CASSQDSGGRNEKLFF
D: NA
J: TRBJ1-4
size: NA
V: TRBV4-1

DNA: TGTGCCAGCAGCCGACTGATGCCACTAGCGGGAGTTGTCGAGCAGTACTTC
CDR3: CASSRLMPLAGVVEQYF
D: TRBD2
J: TRBJ2-7
size: NA
V: TRBV7-2

DNA: TGTGCCAGCAAGGAGGGAGGGGTGACTAGCACAGATACGCGGTATTTT
CDR3: CASKEGGVTSTDTRYF
D: TRBD2
J: TRBJ2-3
size: NA
V: TRBV6-6

DNA: TGTGCCAGCAGTCCGCCCAGGTTCCCCTACGAGCAGTACTTC
CDR3: CASSPPRFPYEQYF
D: NA
J: TRBJ2-7
size: NA
V: TRBV28